These T cell receptor beta chains were read from a single sample in a study of cytomegalovirus exposure and HLA in healthy donors. Clones were sequenced by immunoSEQ multiplex PCR, and TCRdb holds only the in-frame ones, with some missing. The sample lists 65,000 to 90,000 clones, 70% to 90% occurring once. The sample was PBMCs. These receptors came from a woman aged 18-29 years in good health and CMV-seropositive. Each CDR3 is given with its conserved first and last residue. D genes are given only for firm matches. Some rows have no size entry. The others give once, few or many, or a class for an expanded clone.

cdr3_aa,cdr3_nt,j_call,v_call,d_call,clone_size
CASSESTSGGKDTQYF,TGTGCCAGCAGTGAAAGTACTAGCGGGGGTAAAGATACGCAGTATTTT,TRBJ2-3,TRBV6-4,TRBD2,once
CASSQVLQGDTGELFF,TGCGCCAGCAGCCAAGTCTTACAGGGGGACACCGGGGAGCTGTTTTTT,TRBJ2-2,TRBV4-1,TRBD1,-
CASSSSLGLPYEQYF,TGTGCCAGCAGCTCCTCGCTGGGACTACCCTACGAGCAGTACTTC,TRBJ2-7,TRBV7-9,TRBD2,-
CASGQQGAAYNEQFF,TGTGCCAGCGGTCAACAGGGGGCGGCCTACAATGAGCAGTTCTTC,TRBJ2-1,TRBV2,TRBD1,-
CASSLQPPGLGETQYF,TGTGCCAGCAGCTTACAGCCCCCGGGTTTAGGAGAGACCCAGTACTTC,TRBJ2-5,TRBV7-6,-,-
CASSQLRSARQGCTGELFF,TGCGCCAGCAGTCAATTGCGTAGCGCCCGACAGGGGTGTACCGGGGAGCTGTTTTTT,TRBJ2-2,TRBV23-1,TRBD1,once
CASSPGAGLETQYF,TGTGCCAGCAGCCCTGGGGCAGGGTTAGAGACCCAGTACTTC,TRBJ2-5,TRBV5-6,-,-
CASSPSGLVDTGELFF,TGTGCCAGCAGCCCTTCGGGACTAGTGGACACCGGGGAGCTGTTTTTT,TRBJ2-2,TRBV28,TRBD2,-
CAWDRAKNIQYF,TGTGCCTGGGACAGGGCCAAAAACATTCAGTACTTC,TRBJ2-4,TRBV30,-,once
CASSLKAGAGNQPQHF,TGTGCCAGCAGCTTAAAAGCGGGCGCGGGCAATCAGCCCCAGCATTTT,TRBJ1-5,TRBV7-8,-,-
CASSSAGARYGYTF,TGTGCCAGCAGTTCGGCAGGGGCACGATATGGCTACACCTTC,TRBJ1-2,TRBV6-6,-,-
CASSSLAGGTDTQYF,TGTGCCAGCAGTTCCCTAGCGGGAGGCACAGATACGCAGTATTTT,TRBJ2-3,TRBV6-4,TRBD2,-
CASSFLPGTRFDAYEQYF,TGTGCCAGCAGCTTCCTTCCCGGGACTAGATTCGACGCCTACGAGCAGTACTTC,TRBJ2-7,TRBV7-3,TRBD2,-
CATSSRGTGGVYSNQPQHF,TGTGCCACCAGCAGCCGGGGGACAGGGGGCGTGTATAGCAATCAGCCCCAGCATTTT,TRBJ1-5,TRBV15,TRBD1,once
CASSPPSGSSGGYNTQYF,TGTGCCAGCTCACCACCAAGTGGCTCTAGCGGGGGGTACAATACGCAGTATTTT,TRBJ2-3,TRBV18,TRBD2,-
CASSPEETQYF,TGTGCCAGCTCACCTGAGGAGACCCAGTACTTC,TRBJ2-5,TRBV18,-,-
CASSLSPQGNTEAFF,TGTGCCAGCAGTTTATCTCCACAGGGAAACACTGAAGCTTTCTTT,TRBJ1-1,TRBV27,-,-
CASSAGQGIPQETQYF,TGTGCCAGCAGCGCGGGACAGGGGATTCCCCAAGAGACCCAGTACTTC,TRBJ2-5,TRBV7-9,TRBD1,-
CASSEAPQGEQFF,TGTGCCAGCAGTGAAGCGCCACAGGGTGAGCAGTTCTTC,TRBJ2-1,TRBV2,-,-
CSLRTGLVITINYNEQFF,TGCAGCTTAAGGACGGGACTAGTGATTACCATAAACTACAATGAGCAGTTCTTC,TRBJ2-1,TRBV29-1,TRBD2,-